The clone carrying this TCR beta chain was seen only a few times. Losses at the gene ends were 4 bases for V and 4 bases for J; bases not matched to a gene: 3. Germline CDR1 SGDLS, CDR2 YYNGEE. The length of the CDR3 is 13 residues. The sample belongs to a study of blood T cell repertoires in COVID-19. The wider study: Sites across the United States, Italy and Spain contributed samples from acute and convalescent COVID-19. T cells, B-cell-depleted T cells, or PBMCs provided the cDNA or gDNA that served as material.

Sequencing used immunoSEQ multiplex PCR; TCRdb keeps in-frame clones, though not all of them. This table has around 310,000 clones, about 91% appearing once. Participant-given clinical history determined each cohort assignment. Two consecutive negative NP/OP PCR tests, clearance, or resolved symptoms defined Cohort 3 recovery. The sample taken for sequencing was PBMCs or T cells enriched from blood (not recorded which). The genes are TRBV9 and TRBJ1-1, with TRBD1 matching 8 bases. This receptor was obtained from a woman in her thirties or forties who had recovered from COVID-19. The DNA of the CDR3 is TGTGCCAGCAGCCTTGACAGGGGCACTGAAGCTTTCTTT. This gives the protein CASSLDRGTEAFF.